This T cell receptor beta chain originates from a study of T-cell reconstitution after alpha-beta-depleted transplantation in children. General study results and limits: Alpha-beta T cells present about two months after transplant were reported to originate from several hundred expanded graft clones.

Germline V CDR1 and CDR2: SGHDN, FVKESK. The length of the CDR3 is 16 residues. Trimming at V came to 0 bases and at J to 3 bases, leaving 4 bases not matched to a gene. Unique molecular identifiers were used to barcode this TCRbeta library. One entry per CDR3 protein, called by TCRdb with MiXCR from the PCR reads. The data contain approximately 430,000 distinct CDR3 sequences, roughly 16% of them seen just once; the ten biggest clones take up around 28%. As for this clonotype: The target antigen is unknown.

The clonotype originates from a boy less than two years old who had a stem cell transplant for Wiskott-Aldrich syndrome, so the T cells may come from the graft donor. The J gene is TRBJ2-1, the V gene TRBV14; 8 bases fit TRBD2. Sequencing was performed on PBMCs, mostly from graft donor cells, taken 360 days after TCRalphabeta/CD19-depleted stem cell transplant. In nucleotides, the CDR3 is TGTGCCAGCAGCCAAGAACGACGGGGGGGCTACAATGAGCAGTTCTTC. This codes for CASSQERRGGYNEQFF.